One sample yielded the 3 T cell receptor beta chains listed below, sequenced in a study of human T cells and chemical hapten exposure. Time point in this sample: patch test 3, about 24 weeks after DPC sensitization. Treatment described: therapeutic diphenylcyclopropenone sensitization with weekly scalp DPC. Using its own MiXCR run on the RACE reads, TCRdb lists one record per CDR3 protein. This repertoire shows under 200,000 distinct CDR3 sequences, approximately 30% found once; its top ten account for 2.1%. Here the sequenced sample was whole blood, taken in connection with sensitization to the hapten diphenylcyclopropenone (DPC). These receptors were taken from a woman between 18 and 30 years old with alopecia areata. Some clones in this sample may be carry-over from other donors' samples.

The V and J genes are TRBV9 and TRBJ2-1; a possible D gene is TRBD2 (6 bases). Trimming took 0 bases from V and 5 from J, leaving 12 bases between them. The CDR3 contains 15 residues. Germline values: CDR1 SGDLS, CDR2 YYNGEE. The CDR3 nucleotides are TGTGCCAGCAGCGTAGGGGGACGGGAGCACAATGAGCAGTTCTTC. Translation: CASSVGGREHNEQFF.

A few counts support this clonotype. The rearrangement links TRBV20-1 to TRBJ2-7; D is perhaps TRBD1 (6 bases). The CDR3 contains 13 residues. Between the trimmed V and J ends, which lost 3 bases and 2 bases, there was a span of 11 bases. CDR1 and CDR2 (germline): DFQATT, SNEGSKA (reference sequence). The CDR3 coding sequence is TGCAGTGCTAGGGGGGACAACACCTACGAGCAGTACTTC. Residues: CSARGDNTYEQYF.

This clonotype was picked up a small number of times. J is TRBJ2-1 and V is TRBV10-3; 7 positions agree with TRBD1. V shed 6 bases, J shed 0 bases, and the junction held 2 bases outside the gene matches. Per the germline V gene, CDR1 is ENHRY and CDR2 is SYGVKD. This CDR3 is 14 amino acids long. CDR3 nucleotide sequence: TGTGCCATCAGACCAGGGGGCTCCTACAATGAGCAGTTCTTC. It encodes CAIRPGGSYNEQFF.